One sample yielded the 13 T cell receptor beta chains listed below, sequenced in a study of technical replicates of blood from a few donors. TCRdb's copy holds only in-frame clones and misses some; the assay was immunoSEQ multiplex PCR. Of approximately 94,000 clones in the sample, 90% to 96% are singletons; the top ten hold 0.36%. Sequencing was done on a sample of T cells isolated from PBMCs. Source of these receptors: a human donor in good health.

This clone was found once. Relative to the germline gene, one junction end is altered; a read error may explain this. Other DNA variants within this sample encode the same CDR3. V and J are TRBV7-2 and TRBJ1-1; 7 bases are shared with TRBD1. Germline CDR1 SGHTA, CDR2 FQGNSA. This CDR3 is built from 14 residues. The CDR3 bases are TGTGCCAGCAGCCTCAGGGGGATGAACACTGAGGCTTTCTTT. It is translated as CASSLRGMNTEAFF.

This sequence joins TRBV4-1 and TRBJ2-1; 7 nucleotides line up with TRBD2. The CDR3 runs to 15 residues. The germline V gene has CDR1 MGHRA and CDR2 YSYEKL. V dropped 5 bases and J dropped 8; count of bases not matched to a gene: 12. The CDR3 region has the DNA TGCGCCAGCAGCTATCGGGTGGGGGGGGTATATGAGCAGTTCTTC. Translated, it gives CASSYRVGGVYEQFF.

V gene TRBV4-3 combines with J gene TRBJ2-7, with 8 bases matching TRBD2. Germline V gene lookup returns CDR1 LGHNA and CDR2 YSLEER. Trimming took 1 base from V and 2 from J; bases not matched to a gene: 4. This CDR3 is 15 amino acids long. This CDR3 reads CASSQATLAAYEQYF. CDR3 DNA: TGCGCCAGCAGCCAAGCGACACTAGCGGCCTACGAGCAGTACTTC.

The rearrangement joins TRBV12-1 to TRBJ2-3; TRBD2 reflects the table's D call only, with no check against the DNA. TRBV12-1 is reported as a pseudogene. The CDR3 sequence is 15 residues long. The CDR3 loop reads CASSLLGVSTDTQYF. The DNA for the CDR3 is TGTGCCAGCAGCTTACTAGGTGTCAGCACAGATACGCAGTATTTT.

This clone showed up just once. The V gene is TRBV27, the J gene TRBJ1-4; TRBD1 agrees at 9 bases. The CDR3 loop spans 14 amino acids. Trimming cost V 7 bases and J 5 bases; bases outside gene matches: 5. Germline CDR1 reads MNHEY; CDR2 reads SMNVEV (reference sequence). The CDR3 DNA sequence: TGTGCCAGCATGTCCGGGACAGGGAATGAAAAACTGTTTTTT. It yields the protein CASMSGTGNEKLFF.

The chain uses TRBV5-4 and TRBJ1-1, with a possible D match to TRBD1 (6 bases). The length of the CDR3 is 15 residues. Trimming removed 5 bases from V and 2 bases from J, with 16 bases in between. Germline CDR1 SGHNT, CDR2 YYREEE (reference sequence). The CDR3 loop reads CASRGKTGHNTEAFF. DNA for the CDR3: TGTGCCAGCAGGGGAAAGACAGGTCACAACACTGAAGCTTTCTTT.

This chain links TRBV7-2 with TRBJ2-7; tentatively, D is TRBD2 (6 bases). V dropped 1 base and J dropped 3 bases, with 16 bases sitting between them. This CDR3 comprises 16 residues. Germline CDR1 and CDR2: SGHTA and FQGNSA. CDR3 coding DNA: TGTGCCAGCAGCTTAGATTGGGAGCGGGCTTACTACGAGCAGTACTTC. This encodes CASSLDWERAYYEQYF.

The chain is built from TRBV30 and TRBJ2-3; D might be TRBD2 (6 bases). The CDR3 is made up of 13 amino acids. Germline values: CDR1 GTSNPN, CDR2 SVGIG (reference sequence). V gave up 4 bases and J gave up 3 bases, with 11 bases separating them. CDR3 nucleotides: TGTGCCTGGACATCGGGAGAAACAGATACGCAGTATTTT. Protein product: CAWTSGETDTQYF.

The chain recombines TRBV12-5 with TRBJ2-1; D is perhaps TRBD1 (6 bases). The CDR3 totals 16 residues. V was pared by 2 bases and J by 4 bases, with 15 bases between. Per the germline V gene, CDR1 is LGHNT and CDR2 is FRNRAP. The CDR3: CASGLNPGQSYNEQFF. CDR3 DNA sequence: TGTGCTAGTGGTTTGAACCCAGGACAGTCTTACAATGAGCAGTTCTTC. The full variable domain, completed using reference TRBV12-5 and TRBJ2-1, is DARVTQTPRHKVTEMGQEVTMRCQPILGHNTVFWYRQTMMQGLELLAYFRNRAPLDDSGMPKDRFSAEMPDATLATLKIQPSEPRDSAVYFCASGLNPGQSYNEQFFGPGTRLTVL.

CDR3 amino acids: CASSAWVRGEQYF. For the CDR3, the DNA is TGTGCCAGCAGTGCATGGGTGAGAGGCGAGCAGTACTTC. The chain links TRBV6-1 to TRBJ2-7; D remains unclear. This CDR3 comprises 13 residues. Germline CDR1 is MNHNS and CDR2 is SASEGT. V was trimmed by 4 bases and J by 6 bases, leaving 13 bases between them.

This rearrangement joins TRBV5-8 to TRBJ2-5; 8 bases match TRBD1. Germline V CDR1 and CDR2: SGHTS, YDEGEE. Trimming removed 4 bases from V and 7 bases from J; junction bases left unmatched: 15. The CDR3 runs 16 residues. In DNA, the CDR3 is TGTGCCAGCAGCCCGGACAGGGTAAAGGCGGTAGGGACCCAGTACTTC. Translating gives CASSPDRVKAVGTQYF.

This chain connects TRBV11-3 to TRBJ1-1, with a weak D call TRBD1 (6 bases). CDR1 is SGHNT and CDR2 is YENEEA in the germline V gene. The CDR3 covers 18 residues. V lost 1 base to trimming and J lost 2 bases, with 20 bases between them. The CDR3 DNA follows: TGTGCCAGCAGCTTAGTTTTGTACAGGGAATTCGGAAACACTGAAGCTTTCTTT. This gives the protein CASSLVLYREFGNTEAFF.

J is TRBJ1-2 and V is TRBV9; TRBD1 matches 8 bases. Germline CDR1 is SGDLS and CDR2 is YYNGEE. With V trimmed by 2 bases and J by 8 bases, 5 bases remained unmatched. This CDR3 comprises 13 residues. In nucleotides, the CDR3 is TGTGCCAGCAGCGTGAGACAGGGGAGGGGCTACACCTTC. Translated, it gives CASSVRQGRGYTF.